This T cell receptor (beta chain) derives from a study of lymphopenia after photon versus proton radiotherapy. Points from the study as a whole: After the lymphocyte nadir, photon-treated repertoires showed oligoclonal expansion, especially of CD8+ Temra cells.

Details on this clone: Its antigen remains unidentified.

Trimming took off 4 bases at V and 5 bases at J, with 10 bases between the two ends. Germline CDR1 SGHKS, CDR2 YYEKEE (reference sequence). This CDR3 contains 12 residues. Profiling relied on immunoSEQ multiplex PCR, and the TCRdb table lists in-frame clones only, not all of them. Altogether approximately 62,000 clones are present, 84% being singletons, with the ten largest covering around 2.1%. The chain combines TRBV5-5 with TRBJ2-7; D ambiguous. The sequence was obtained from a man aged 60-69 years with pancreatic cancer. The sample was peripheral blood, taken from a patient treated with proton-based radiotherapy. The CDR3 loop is CASSQWANEQYF. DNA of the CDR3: TGTGCCAGCAGCCAATGGGCGAACGAGCAGTACTTC.